The 29 T cell receptor beta chains presented below share a single source sample, sequenced in a study of T cells in Graves' hyperthyroidism and ophthalmopathy. Amplification of TCR beta CDR3 regions used RNA as the template. In the first-round RT-PCR of the TCR CDR3, the HTBI primer set was used. TCRdb reprocessed the multiplex PCR reads with MiXCR, giving one entry per CDR3 protein. The data show about 350,000 distinct CDR3 sequences, 15% to 20% seen once. Sequencing input: blood. Source of these receptors: a woman aged 40 to 49 with Graves' ophthalmopathy.

This clonotype was seen ten or more times. V is TRBV19 and J is TRBJ1-2; D remains ambiguous. CDR3 length: 14 amino acids. Germline V lookup: CDR1 LNHDA, CDR2 SQIVND (reference sequence). The ends were cut back, 3 bases at V and 5 bases at J, with 13 bases in the middle. CDR3 sequence (DNA): TGTGCCAGTAGTATGAACATGTTGGTTTATGGCTACACCTTC. It yields the protein CASSMNMLVYGYTF.

The chain combines TRBV6-5 with TRBJ2-5; 12 positions match TRBD1. Losses at the gene ends were 2 bases for V and 5 bases for J; bases not matched to a gene: 6. Germline CDR1 and CDR2: MNHEY and SVGAGI. This CDR3 spans 16 amino acids. CDR3 bases: TGTGCCAGCAGTTACCTTGGGGACAGGGGGCAGGAGACCCAGTACTTC. Its translation is CASSYLGDRGQETQYF.

This clonotype was counted at least ten times. V usage is TRBV20-1 and J usage is TRBJ2-7; D remains ambiguous. This CDR3 is built from 12 residues. Germline V lookup: CDR1 DFQATT, CDR2 SNEGSKA (reference sequence). V lost 3 bases and J 5 bases, leaving 11 bases between the germline ends. The CDR3 loop is CSARSDGDEQYF. In nucleotides, the CDR3 is TGCAGTGCTAGGTCAGACGGCGACGAGCAGTACTTC.

This clonotype was detected ten times or more. The chain is built from TRBV20-1 and TRBJ1-1; D gene uncertain. With 3 bases removed from V and 2 bases from J, the gap between germline ends came to 7 bases. This CDR3 is built from 12 residues. Germline CDR1 reads DFQATT; CDR2 reads SNEGSKA (reference sequence). The CDR3 is CSASQRNTEAFF. In nucleotides, the CDR3 is TGCAGTGCTAGTCAGAGAAACACTGAAGCTTTCTTT.

This clonotype was picked up many times. This chain uses TRBV7-8 with TRBJ1-1, with TRBD1 matching 7 bases. The V gene end was trimmed by 5 bases and the J gene end by 0 bases; junction bases not matched to a gene: 3. The CDR3 extends over 14 amino acids. The germline CDR1 and CDR2 sequences are SGHVS and FQNEAQ. The CDR3 DNA reads TGTGCCAGCAGCGCAGGGACAGTGAACACTGAAGCTTTCTTT. This sequence encodes CASSAGTVNTEAFF. Based on the CDR3 plus reference TRBV7-8 and TRBJ1-1, the full variable domain is GAGVSQSPRYKVAKRGQDVALRCDPISGHVSLFWYQQALGQGPEFLTYFQNEAQLDKSGLPSDRFFAERPEGSVSTLKIQRTQQEDSAVYLCASSAGTVNTEAFFGQGTRLTVV.

This clonotype was recorded at least ten times. V and J are TRBV28 and TRBJ1-2; D gene unclear. V was shortened by 7 bases and J by 4 bases, with 16 bases between the two germline ends. The CDR3 contains 14 residues. Germline values: CDR1 MDHEN, CDR2 SYDVKM. The CDR3 sequence is CASTSGVEIYGYTF. The DNA for the CDR3 is TGTGCCAGCACCTCCGGAGTAGAGATCTATGGCTACACCTTC.

A word on this clonotype: The junction departs from germline at one end; a sequencing error may be responsible. The gene calls are TRBV6-1 and TRBJ1-1, with D maybe TRBD1 (6 bases). The germline V gene has CDR1 MNHNS and CDR2 SASEGT. The CDR3 consists of 14 residues. The DNA for the CDR3 is TGTGCCAGCAGGGAAGGGGGTTCCGGCACTGAAGCTTTCTTT. It is translated as CASREGGSGTEAFF.

Many counts were recorded for this clonotype. A much more abundant neighbour one base away suggests this may be a read error. The chain recombines TRBV12-3 or TRBV12-4 with TRBJ1-2, with a tentative D call TRBD1 (5 bases). The CDR3 sequence is 14 residues long. Trimming pared 4 bases from V and 6 bases from J, leaving 15 bases between. The CDR3 reads CASSYGQGAHGYTF. The CDR3 nucleotides read TGTGCCAGCAGTTATGGGCAGGGCGCCCATGGCTACACCTTC.

This clonotype was seen repeatedly, ten times or more. The rearrangement joins TRBV7-2 to TRBJ2-7; TRBD1 aligns across 8 bases. CDR1 SGHTA and CDR2 FQGNSA come from the germline V gene. V lost 2 bases to trimming and J lost 4 bases; unmatched junction nucleotides: 7. This CDR3 comprises 15 residues. This CDR3 is CASSLRDRTSYEQYF. The DNA for the CDR3 is TGTGCCAGCAGCTTACGGGACAGGACATCTTACGAGCAGTACTTC.

This clonotype was seen at least ten times. This sequence joins TRBV30 and TRBJ1-1; D ambiguous. Looked up from germline, CDR1 is GTSNPN and CDR2 is SVGIG (reference sequence). The V gene lost 3 bases and the J gene lost 7 bases, with 9 bases spanning the gap. This CDR3 region has 11 residues. This CDR3 reads CAWRERGEAFF. The CDR3 bases are TGTGCCTGGAGAGAACGCGGTGAAGCTTTCTTT.

This clonotype was recorded at least ten times. CDR3 DNA sequence: TGTGCCACTCACGTCTGGGGAGAGGGAGAGACCCAGTACTTC. Its translation: CATHVWGEGETQYF. The gene calls are TRBV12-3 or TRBV12-4 and TRBJ2-5; maybe TRBD2 (5 bases). Trimming stripped 10 bases from V and 4 bases from J, with 19 bases between. The CDR3 runs 14 residues.

This clonotype was seen ten or more times. The chain is built from TRBV12-3 or TRBV12-4 and TRBJ2-7; D not resolved. Trimming took 7 bases from V and 0 from J, leaving 7 bases between them. The CDR3 is made up of 12 amino acids. The DNA for the CDR3 is TGTGCCAGCAAGAGCTTCTCCTACGAGCAGTACTTC. Translation gives CASKSFSYEQYF.

This clonotype was counted ten times or more. The chain couples TRBV14 to TRBJ2-7; D is undetermined. CDR1 is SGHDN and CDR2 is FVKESK in the germline V gene. This CDR3 contains 16 residues. V was trimmed by 4 bases and J by 0 bases, leaving 16 bases between them. As DNA, the CDR3 is TGTGCCAGCAGCCGAAGCCAGAGCCGTCCCTCCTACGAGCAGTACTTC. Its translation is CASSRSQSRPSYEQYF.

In its sample, this clonotype was seen many times. This rearrangement joins TRBV15 to TRBJ1-3; no definite D call. CDR3 size: 15 residues. Between the trimmed V and J ends, which lost 1 base and 2 bases, there was a span of 9 bases. Germline-derived CDR1 and CDR2 are LNHNV and YYDKDF (reference sequence). The DNA for the CDR3 is TGTGCCACCAGCAGAGGATCGGGGACTGGAAACACCATATATTTT. It is translated as CATSRGSGTGNTIYF.

This clonotype showed up many times. The rearrangement joins TRBV29-1 to TRBJ2-7, with 7 nucleotides matching TRBD2. The V segment lost 1 base and the J segment 4 bases; nucleotides outside the gene matches: 10. The CDR3 runs 15 residues. CDR1 and CDR2 from the germline V gene are SQVTM and ANQGSEA. The CDR3 region is CSVEGRSSGRYEQYF. In DNA, the CDR3 is TGCAGCGTTGAAGGTCGGTCTAGCGGCCGATACGAGCAGTACTTC.

Note on this clonotype: A read error may account for a junction end that differs from germline. The rearrangement links TRBV7-2 to TRBJ1-2; D unresolved. Germline V CDR1 and CDR2: SGHTA, FQGNSA. This CDR3 is 15 amino acids long. CDR3 residues: CASSSSVTQTSGYNF. DNA for the CDR3: TGTGCCAGCAGCTCCTCCGTGACCCAAACGAGCGGCTACAACTTC.

This sequence joins TRBV28 and TRBJ2-2; D is uncertain. Germline V gene data show CDR1 as MDHEN and CDR2 as SYDVKM. The CDR3 totals 19 residues. The V and J ends lost 4 bases and 0 bases respectively, with 21 bases between them. The CDR3 DNA follows: TGTGCCAGCAGTTCTATGGCCCCCAAGGTTACTCCGAACACCGGGGAGCTGTTTTTT. Translation gives CASSSMAPKVTPNTGELFF.

CDR3 loop: CASGFGRANYGYTF. The CDR3 nucleotides read TGTGCTAGTGGTTTCGGCAGGGCCAACTATGGCTACACCTTC. V gene TRBV12-5 combines with J gene TRBJ1-2, with TRBD1 as a possible D gene (5 bases). This CDR3 spans 14 amino acids. Trimming removed 3 bases from V and 2 bases from J, with 10 bases in between. CDR1 LGHNT and CDR2 FRNRAP come from the germline V gene.

In its sample, this clonotype was seen many times. The rearrangement links TRBV7-2 to TRBJ1-5, with TRBD1 matching over 7 bases. The CDR3 consists of 13 residues. Germline CDR1 and CDR2: SGHTA and FQGNSA. V lost 1 base and J lost 11; bases outside the gene matches: 5. CDR3 nucleotide sequence: TGTGCCAGCAGCTTAGAGGGGGCAGGGTCCCAGCATTTT. This encodes CASSLEGAGSQHF.

This clonotype came up many times. The J gene is TRBJ2-4, the V gene TRBV7-8, with 7 bases lining up with TRBD2. CDR3 length: 16 residues. J lost 5 bases, V lost 4 bases, and 11 bases had no gene match. Germline V gives CDR1 SGHVS, CDR2 FQNEAQ. The CDR3 sequence is CASSSVGRGGQNIQYF. The DNA for the CDR3 is TGTGCCAGCAGCTCCGTAGGGAGGGGAGGGCAAAACATTCAGTACTTC.

This CDR3 reads CASSLGDRGRWNTEAFF. In nucleotides, the CDR3 is TGTGCCAGCAGTTTAGGGGACAGGGGGCGCTGGAACACTGAAGCTTTCTTT. This chain connects TRBV12-3 or TRBV12-4 to TRBJ1-1, with TRBD1 matching 12 bases. CDR3 length: 17 residues. The J segment lost 1 base and the V segment lost 1 base, leaving 4 bases of the junction unmatched.

This clonotype was picked up many times. The chain employs TRBV28 and TRBJ1-2, with D possibly TRBD1 on 5 matching bases. CDR3 length: 14 residues. Germline V CDR1 and CDR2: MDHEN, SYDVKM. V gave up 6 bases and J gave up 4 bases, with 15 bases separating them. The CDR3 DNA reads TGTGCCAGCAGGCCGGGGGTACGAATCTATGGCTACACCTTC. It yields the protein CASRPGVRIYGYTF.

This clonotype came up many times. This sequence may be a read error, since a much larger clone differs from it by one base. This chain joins TRBV6-2 or TRBV6-3 and TRBJ1-5, with 9 bases aligning to TRBD1. From germline, CDR1 is MNHEY and CDR2 SVGEGT. The CDR3 totals 18 residues. The CDR3 is CASTTPGQGLLGNRPQHF. The CDR3 DNA sequence: TGTGCCAGCACTACGCCGGGACAGGGATTACTAGGCAATCGGCCCCAGCATTTT.

This clonotype was observed at least ten times. V is TRBV2 and J is TRBJ2-7; perhaps TRBD1 as D (5 bases). Germline CDR1 SNHLY, CDR2 FYNNEI. Trimming removed 5 bases from V and 4 bases from J, with 9 bases in between. This CDR3 has 12 residues. CDR3 region: CASSTTGYEQYF. The CDR3 nucleotides read TGTGCCAGCAGTACCACAGGATACGAGCAGTACTTC.

This clonotype has only a few counts. This chain links TRBV3-1 with TRBJ1-2; 7 bases are shared with TRBD1. In germline, CDR1 is LGHDT, CDR2 YNNKEL (reference sequence). The CDR3 spans 15 residues. J was trimmed by 4 bases and V by 4 bases; bases with no gene match: 9. The CDR3 reads CASSLGTAVVYGYTF. DNA of the CDR3: TGTGCCAGCAGCCTCGGGACAGCTGTTGTCTATGGCTACACCTTC.

This clonotype has ten or more counts. The chain links TRBV19 to TRBJ2-7; D is perhaps TRBD1 (5 bases). The CDR3 runs 16 residues. The germline gives CDR1 LNHDA, CDR2 SQIVND (reference sequence). Trimming pared 0 bases from V and 3 bases from J, leaving 15 bases between. The CDR3 coding sequence is TGTGCCAGTAGTATAGACTACAGGTCACCGTTCTACGAGCAGTACTTC. Its translation is CASSIDYRSPFYEQYF.

This clonotype came up a few times. V is TRBV7-8 and J is TRBJ2-3; a possible D gene is TRBD2 (5 bases). CDR3 length: 14 residues. In germline, CDR1 is SGHVS, CDR2 FQNEAQ. Trimming pared 4 bases from V and 6 bases from J, leaving 14 bases between. The CDR3 bases are TGTGCCAGCAGCTGCAGGACGGGATCGGATACGCAGTATTTT. Translating gives CASSCRTGSDTQYF.

At least ten counts were recorded for this clonotype. The chain uses TRBV2 and TRBJ2-7; 8 bases align to TRBD2. The V gene end was trimmed by 6 bases and the J gene end by 5 bases; junction bases not matched to a gene: 21. Germline values: CDR1 SNHLY, CDR2 FYNNEI. The CDR3 has 18 residues. The CDR3 here is CASSHFTSGLPLNDEQYF. Here the CDR3 DNA reads TGTGCCAGCAGCCATTTTACTAGCGGACTCCCTTTAAACGACGAGCAGTACTTC.

This clonotype came up many times. The V gene is TRBV12-3 or TRBV12-4, the J gene TRBJ1-5; the match to TRBD1 covers 7 bases. This CDR3 comprises 15 residues. The V segment lost 6 bases and the J segment 4 bases; nucleotides outside the gene matches: 9. The CDR3 region is CASSWDSSSNQPQHF. The CDR3 DNA is TGTGCCAGCAGCTGGGACAGCTCAAGTAATCAGCCCCAGCATTTT.